These T cell receptor beta chains were read from a single sample in a study of identical twins. One entry per CDR3 protein results from TCRdb running MiXCR on the 5' RACE reads. The sample shows roughly 1,500,000 distinct CDR3 sequences, around 33% of them seen only once. The sequenced sample was cord blood. The receptors here all came from a newborn girl in good health. Each CDR3 is given with its conserved first and last residue. The D gene is left open where the match is weak. The size field is filled for only some rows; it gives once, few, many or a size class.

clone_size: .
j_call: TRBJ2-5
v_call: TRBV5-1
d_call: TRBD2
cdr3_aa: CASSVGLAGVIHEQYF
cdr3_nt: TGCGCCAGCAGCGTGGGACTAGCGGGAGTAATCCATGAGCAGTACTTC

clone_size: .
j_call: TRBJ1-2
v_call: TRBV10-3
d_call: TRBD1
cdr3_aa: CAISESTGFNYGYTF
cdr3_nt: TGTGCCATCAGTGAGTCGACAGGGTTCAACTATGGCTACACCTTC

clone_size: few
j_call: TRBJ1-2
v_call: TRBV7-9
d_call: .
cdr3_aa: CASSLEDLNYGYTF
cdr3_nt: TGTGCCAGCAGCTTAGAGGACCTTAACTATGGCTACACCTTC

clone_size: few
j_call: TRBJ2-1
v_call: TRBV5-4
d_call: .
cdr3_aa: CASSPRGQHNEQFF
cdr3_nt: TGTGCCAGCAGCCCCCGTGGACAGCACAATGAGCAGTTCTTC

clone_size: .
j_call: TRBJ1-2
v_call: TRBV13
d_call: TRBD1
cdr3_aa: CASSPTGDLYGYTF
cdr3_nt: TGTGCCAGCAGCCCGACAGGGGACCTCTATGGCTACACCTTC

clone_size: many
j_call: TRBJ1-1
v_call: TRBV29-1
d_call: .
cdr3_aa: CSVAGYTEAFF
cdr3_nt: TGCAGCGTTGCCGGGTACACTGAAGCTTTCTTT

clone_size: few
j_call: TRBJ2-3
v_call: TRBV7-9
d_call: .
cdr3_aa: CASSLALTRAADTQYF
cdr3_nt: TGTGCCAGCAGCTTAGCGTTAACAAGGGCGGCAGATACGCAGTATTTT

clone_size: few
j_call: TRBJ1-2
v_call: TRBV7-2
d_call: TRBD1
cdr3_aa: CASSLARTGANYGYTF
cdr3_nt: TGTGCCAGCAGCTTAGCCCGGACAGGCGCTAACTATGGCTACACCTTC

clone_size: many
j_call: TRBJ2-7
v_call: TRBV7-2
d_call: .
cdr3_aa: CASSLKSSYEQYF
cdr3_nt: TGTGCCAGCAGCTTAAAATCCTCCTACGAGCAGTACTTC

clone_size: .
j_call: TRBJ1-5
v_call: TRBV27
d_call: .
cdr3_aa: CASSPGTRNQPQHF
cdr3_nt: TGTGCCAGCAGTCCCGGGACACGGAATCAGCCCCAGCATTTT

clone_size: .
j_call: TRBJ1-2
v_call: TRBV4-1
d_call: .
cdr3_aa: CASSQEFSYGYTF
cdr3_nt: TGCGCCAGCAGCCAAGAGTTCAGCTATGGCTACACCTTC

clone_size: few
j_call: TRBJ2-7
v_call: TRBV5-1
d_call: .
cdr3_aa: CASSHLPLPYEQYF
cdr3_nt: TGCGCCAGCAGCCATCTACCACTCCCCTACGAGCAGTACTTC

clone_size: .
j_call: TRBJ1-4
v_call: TRBV6-1
d_call: .
cdr3_aa: CASSPAATNEKLFF
cdr3_nt: TGTGCCAGCAGCCCAGCAGCAACTAATGAAAAACTGTTTTTT

clone_size: many
j_call: TRBJ2-7
v_call: TRBV28
d_call: .
cdr3_aa: CASSLYAGSSYEQYF
cdr3_nt: TGTGCCAGCAGTTTATATGCAGGGAGCTCCTACGAGCAGTACTTC

clone_size: .
j_call: TRBJ2-7
v_call: TRBV3-1
d_call: .
cdr3_aa: CASSQVAGVGEQYF
cdr3_nt: TGTGCCAGCAGCCAAGTGGCCGGGGTGGGCGAGCAGTACTTC

clone_size: few
j_call: TRBJ2-4
v_call: TRBV20-1
d_call: .
cdr3_aa: CSASSKAKNIQYF
cdr3_nt: TGCAGTGCTAGTAGCAAGGCCAAAAACATTCAGTACTTC

clone_size: many
j_call: TRBJ2-7
v_call: TRBV29-1
d_call: TRBD2
cdr3_aa: CSVEDPTSGSYEQYF
cdr3_nt: TGCAGCGTTGAAGATCCTACTAGCGGTTCCTACGAGCAGTACTTC

clone_size: .
j_call: TRBJ1-1
v_call: TRBV5-1
d_call: .
cdr3_aa: CASSLANYVGTEAFF
cdr3_nt: TGCGCCAGCAGCTTGGCCAACTATGTGGGGACTGAAGCTTTCTTT

clone_size: few
j_call: TRBJ1-1
v_call: TRBV2
d_call: TRBD1
cdr3_aa: CASSPSGQGNTEAFF
cdr3_nt: TGTGCCAGCAGCCCCTCGGGACAGGGAAACACTGAAGCTTTCTTT

clone_size: few
j_call: TRBJ1-1
v_call: TRBV7-9
d_call: .
cdr3_aa: CASSHEGNTEAFF
cdr3_nt: TGTGCCAGCAGCCACGAGGGGAACACTGAAGCTTTCTTT

clone_size: .
j_call: TRBJ1-1
v_call: TRBV6-1
d_call: TRBD1
cdr3_aa: CASSSDRGLFEAFF
cdr3_nt: TGTGCCAGCAGTTCCGACAGGGGCTTATTTGAAGCTTTCTTT

clone_size: few
j_call: TRBJ1-2
v_call: TRBV28
d_call: .
cdr3_aa: CAAGVYYGYTF
cdr3_nt: TGTGCCGCAGGGGTTTACTATGGCTACACCTTC

clone_size: .
j_call: TRBJ1-5
v_call: TRBV12-3/TRBV12-4
d_call: .
cdr3_aa: CASDPGPDSNQPQHF
cdr3_nt: TGTGCCAGCGATCCGGGGCCGGATAGCAATCAGCCCCAGCATTTT

clone_size: .
j_call: TRBJ2-5
v_call: TRBV28
d_call: TRBD2
cdr3_aa: CASRQLAGRQETQYF
cdr3_nt: TGTGCCAGCAGACAACTAGCGGGAAGACAAGAGACCCAGTACTTC

clone_size: .
j_call: TRBJ1-6
v_call: TRBV29-1
d_call: TRBD1
cdr3_aa: CSVEVPGGNSPLHF
cdr3_nt: TGCAGCGTTGAAGTGCCAGGGGGGAATTCACCCCTCCACTTT

clone_size: few
j_call: TRBJ2-1
v_call: TRBV7-2
d_call: TRBD2
cdr3_aa: CASSLAGTSGNYNEQFF
cdr3_nt: TGTGCCAGCAGCTTAGCGGGGACTAGCGGGAACTACAATGAGCAGTTCTTC

clone_size: few
j_call: TRBJ1-5
v_call: TRBV20-1
d_call: .
cdr3_aa: CSITGLDNQPQHF
cdr3_nt: TGCAGCATTACAGGACTTGACAATCAGCCCCAGCATTTT

clone_size: .
j_call: TRBJ2-7
v_call: TRBV25-1
d_call: TRBD2
cdr3_aa: CASSQPGLAVEQYF
cdr3_nt: TGTGCCAGCAGTCAACCGGGACTAGCGGTCGAGCAGTACTTC

clone_size: .
j_call: TRBJ2-3
v_call: TRBV28
d_call: .
cdr3_aa: CAGGTSTDTQYF
cdr3_nt: TGTGCGGGGGGCACCAGCACAGATACGCAGTATTTT

clone_size: .
j_call: TRBJ2-7
v_call: TRBV24-1
d_call: .
cdr3_aa: CATRAHLYLYEQYF
cdr3_nt: TGTGCCACCAGGGCCCACCTGTACCTATACGAGCAGTACTTC

clone_size: .
j_call: TRBJ2-7
v_call: TRBV20-1
d_call: .
cdr3_aa: CSATSTAYNEQYF
cdr3_nt: TGCAGTGCTACCTCGACGGCCTACAATGAGCAGTACTTC

clone_size: .
j_call: TRBJ1-4
v_call: TRBV25-1
d_call: .
cdr3_aa: CASSDRLWVDEKLFF
cdr3_nt: TGTGCCAGCAGTGACCGGTTGTGGGTGGATGAAAAACTGTTTTTT

clone_size: .
j_call: TRBJ2-7
v_call: TRBV6-5
d_call: .
cdr3_aa: CASSYSQDEQYF
cdr3_nt: TGTGCCAGCAGTTACTCGCAGGACGAGCAGTACTTC

clone_size: few
j_call: TRBJ2-3
v_call: TRBV28
d_call: TRBD2
cdr3_aa: CASSPLAGSSVVVDTQYF
cdr3_nt: TGTGCCAGCAGTCCACTAGCGGGGTCGTCTGTGGTGGTAGATACGCAGTATTTT

clone_size: few
j_call: TRBJ2-4
v_call: TRBV7-9
d_call: .
cdr3_aa: CASSFGHALKNIQYF
cdr3_nt: TGTGCCAGCAGCTTTGGACACGCACTCAAAAACATTCAGTACTTC

clone_size: once
j_call: TRBJ2-5
v_call: TRBV9
d_call: .
cdr3_aa: CASSVETSVKPPGVETQYF
cdr3_nt: TGTGCCAGCAGCGTAGAGACTTCGGTTAAGCCACCTGGAGTGGAGACCCAGTACTTC

clone_size: few
j_call: TRBJ1-5
v_call: TRBV20-1
d_call: .
cdr3_aa: CSARGGGARNQPQHF
cdr3_nt: TGCAGTGCTAGAGGGGGTGGGGCAAGAAATCAGCCCCAGCATTTT

clone_size: .
j_call: TRBJ2-1
v_call: TRBV7-9
d_call: .
cdr3_aa: CASSSVPDERFF
cdr3_nt: TGTGCCAGCAGCTCTGTCCCCGATGAGCGGTTCTTC

clone_size: many
j_call: TRBJ2-7
v_call: TRBV12-3/TRBV12-4
d_call: .
cdr3_aa: CASSPLHLYEQYF
cdr3_nt: TGTGCCAGCAGTCCCCTACACCTATACGAGCAGTACTTC

clone_size: few
j_call: TRBJ2-1
v_call: TRBV4-1
d_call: .
cdr3_aa: CASSPRQAPDNEQFF
cdr3_nt: TGCGCCAGCAGCCCCAGACAGGCTCCTGACAATGAGCAGTTCTTC

clone_size: few
j_call: TRBJ2-3
v_call: TRBV7-2
d_call: .
cdr3_aa: CASSQVGPYTQYF
cdr3_nt: TGTGCCAGCAGCCAAGTCGGGCCGTATACGCAGTATTTT

clone_size: .
j_call: TRBJ2-7
v_call: TRBV20-1
d_call: .
cdr3_aa: CSAMFHEQYF
cdr3_nt: TGCAGTGCTATGTTCCACGAGCAGTACTTC

clone_size: .
j_call: TRBJ2-1
v_call: TRBV11-2
d_call: TRBD1
cdr3_aa: CASRKTGGRGEQFF
cdr3_nt: TGTGCCAGCAGGAAGACAGGGGGTAGGGGTGAGCAGTTCTTC

clone_size: .
j_call: TRBJ2-3
v_call: TRBV5-1
d_call: .
cdr3_aa: CASSWPSGASTDTQYF
cdr3_nt: TGCGCCAGCAGCTGGCCCTCCGGGGCATCCACAGATACGCAGTATTTT

clone_size: few
j_call: TRBJ2-1
v_call: TRBV6-1
d_call: TRBD2
cdr3_aa: CASTQLAGGSSYNEQFF
cdr3_nt: TGTGCCAGCACCCAACTAGCGGGAGGGAGCTCCTACAATGAGCAGTTCTTC

clone_size: .
j_call: TRBJ2-1
v_call: TRBV12-3/TRBV12-4
d_call: TRBD2
cdr3_aa: CASSFFPSGYNEQFF
cdr3_nt: TGTGCCAGCAGTTTTTTCCCTAGCGGTTACAATGAGCAGTTCTTC

clone_size: .
j_call: TRBJ2-7
v_call: TRBV6-5
d_call: TRBD2
cdr3_aa: CASIERESSYEQYF
cdr3_nt: TGTGCCAGCATCGAGCGGGAAAGCTCCTACGAGCAGTACTTC

clone_size: .
j_call: TRBJ2-1
v_call: TRBV6-2/TRBV6-3
d_call: .
cdr3_aa: CASSYFEGRYNEQFF
cdr3_nt: TGTGCCAGCAGTTACTTTGAGGGGAGATACAATGAGCAGTTCTTC

clone_size: .
j_call: TRBJ2-3
v_call: TRBV29-1
d_call: .
cdr3_aa: CSVEDRRGTDTQYF
cdr3_nt: TGCAGCGTTGAAGATCGCAGGGGCACAGATACGCAGTATTTT

clone_size: .
j_call: TRBJ2-1
v_call: TRBV11-3
d_call: .
cdr3_aa: CANSLERAGFYNEQFF
cdr3_nt: TGTGCCAACAGCTTAGAAAGGGCGGGGTTTTACAATGAGCAGTTCTTC

clone_size: few
j_call: TRBJ1-2
v_call: TRBV4-1
d_call: .
cdr3_aa: CASSQDGPQPNYGYTF
cdr3_nt: TGCGCCAGCAGCCAAGATGGCCCACAACCTAACTATGGCTACACCTTC

clone_size: .
j_call: TRBJ2-3
v_call: TRBV10-2
d_call: TRBD2
cdr3_aa: CASSNSGGPGGDTNTQYF
cdr3_nt: TGCGCCAGCAGTAATAGCGGGGGGCCCGGGGGGGACACAAATACGCAGTATTTT

clone_size: many
j_call: TRBJ2-1
v_call: TRBV29-1
d_call: TRBD2
cdr3_aa: CSVGYTSGAYNEQFF
cdr3_nt: TGCAGCGTTGGGTATACTAGCGGGGCTTACAATGAGCAGTTCTTC

clone_size: .
j_call: TRBJ2-1
v_call: TRBV2
d_call: TRBD2
cdr3_aa: CASKELAGAYNEQFF
cdr3_nt: TGTGCCAGCAAGGAATTAGCGGGGGCCTACAATGAGCAGTTCTTC

clone_size: few
j_call: TRBJ2-5
v_call: TRBV28
d_call: TRBD1
cdr3_aa: CASSSWTGGRETQYF
cdr3_nt: TGTGCCAGCAGTTCGTGGACAGGGGGCCGAGAGACCCAGTACTTC

clone_size: few
j_call: TRBJ2-3
v_call: TRBV28
d_call: TRBD2
cdr3_aa: CASREGLAGGHTQYF
cdr3_nt: TGTGCCAGCAGGGAGGGACTAGCGGGAGGCCATACGCAGTATTTT

clone_size: few
j_call: TRBJ2-5
v_call: TRBV6-1
d_call: .
cdr3_aa: CASSDGVTYNEQYF
cdr3_nt: TGTGCCAGCAGTGATGGGGTCACGTACAATGAGCAGTACTTC

clone_size: .
j_call: TRBJ2-3
v_call: TRBV5-1
d_call: TRBD1
cdr3_aa: CASFRGHGTDTQYF
cdr3_nt: TGCGCCAGCTTCAGGGGGCATGGCACAGATACGCAGTATTTT

clone_size: .
j_call: TRBJ2-7
v_call: TRBV5-1
d_call: .
cdr3_aa: CASSLLQGNDEQYF
cdr3_nt: TGCGCCAGCAGCTTGTTGCAGGGGAACGACGAGCAGTACTTC

clone_size: .
j_call: TRBJ2-3
v_call: TRBV6-2/TRBV6-3
d_call: .
cdr3_aa: CASSYPLTDTQYF
cdr3_nt: TGTGCCAGCAGTTACCCCCTCACAGATACGCAGTATTTT